One and the same sample provided the 24 T cell receptor beta chains below, sequenced in a study of beta chain features in type 1 diabetes. Study observations and caveats: Within each of all four CD4+ subsets, Type 1 diabetes patients had TCRB CDR3s that were moderately but significantly shorter.

No antigen is known for these receptors. Of the isolated RNA, all was reverse transcribed, and so the sequenced material was expressed TCRB transcripts. The table came from immunoSEQ multiplex PCR; TCRdb's copy has only in-frame clones and leaves some out. The table has 300,000 to 400,000 clones, approximately 15% seen once; the top ten hold roughly 0.015%. The sample was naive CD4+ T cells from blood. All receptors derive from a woman under 30 with type 1 diabetes.

The chain uses TRBV21-1 and TRBJ2-5; the table gives TRBD1 as D, unverified against the DNA. TRBV21-1 is reported as a pseudogene. This CDR3 is 17 amino acids long. In nucleotides, the CDR3 is TGTGCCAGCAGCAAATCAGGTGTACCGGGACACGGAGAGACCCAGTACTTC. It is translated as CASSKSGVPGHGETQYF.

The chain is built from TRBV7-2 and TRBJ1-5, with a weak D call TRBD1 (5 bases). This CDR3 spans 17 amino acids. V was shortened by 3 bases and J by 1 base, with 16 bases between the two germline ends. The V gene's germline CDR1 is SGHTA and CDR2 FQGNSA. The CDR3 protein is CASSLFRGGVSNQPQHF. CDR3 nucleotide sequence: TGTGCCAGCAGCTTGTTTCGGGGGGGGGTCAGCAATCAGCCCCAGCATTTT.

This clone showed up just a few times. The chain has TRBV30 and TRBJ2-1; 11 bases line up with TRBD2. Germline V gives CDR1 GTSNPN, CDR2 SVGIG (reference sequence). With V trimmed by 2 bases and J by 6 bases, 18 bases remained unmatched. The CDR3 runs to 19 residues. The chain's CDR3 is CAWSSRSPGTSGKFNEQFF. The CDR3 nucleotides are TGTGCCTGGAGTTCTAGATCCCCCGGGACTAGCGGAAAATTCAATGAGCAGTTCTTC.

This clone was counted once. This chain uses TRBV6-5 with TRBJ2-7; TRBD1 matches 7 bases. CDR3 size: 15 residues. The germline V gene encodes CDR1 MNHEY and CDR2 SVGAGI. The ends lost 6 bases at V and 3 bases at J; junction bases unmatched: 11. DNA of the CDR3: TGTGCCAGCAGCCACAGGGGCAGGTCCTACTACGAGCAGTACGTC. Amino acids: CASSHRGRSYYEQYV.

This clone was found a few times. The rearrangement uses TRBV19 and TRBJ2-5; tentatively, D is TRBD1 (5 bases). The CDR3 is made up of 14 amino acids. The germline CDR1 and CDR2 sequences are LNHDA and SQIVND (reference sequence). V was trimmed by 4 bases and J by 5 bases, leaving 14 bases between them. The CDR3 sequence is CASSNTGSGETQYF. The DNA for the CDR3 is TGTGCCAGTAGTAATACAGGCTCCGGGGAGACCCAGTACTTC. The variable domain in full, with the rest retrieved from reference TRBV19 and TRBJ2-5, is DGGITQSPKYLFRKEGQNVTLSCEQNLNHDAMYWYRQDPGQGLRLIYYSQIVNDFQKGDIAEGYSVSREKKESFPLTVTSAQKNPTAFYLCASSNTGSGETQYFGPGTRLLVL.

This clone was picked up a small number of times. The V call is TRBV28, the J call TRBJ2-7, with 7 bases that match TRBD1. This CDR3 contains 14 residues. V was pared by 8 bases and J by 1 base, with 8 bases of the junction left unmatched. Germline V gene sequence: CDR1 MDHEN, CDR2 SYDVKM. CDR3 region: CASSRTGISYEQYF. The CDR3 bases are TGTGCCAGCTCAAGGACAGGAATATCCTACGAGCAGTACTTC.

This clone has a handful of counts. The chain couples TRBV2 to TRBJ1-1; D might be TRBD1 (6 bases). Trimming pared 9 bases from V and 7 bases from J, leaving 18 bases between. The CDR3 runs to 13 residues. Looked up from germline, CDR1 is SNHLY and CDR2 is FYNNEI. For the CDR3, the DNA is TGTGCCAGTAAGTTGGGACACGGATATGAAGCTTTCTTT. It encodes CASKLGHGYEAFF.

This clone occurred a few times. V gene TRBV7-9 combines with J gene TRBJ2-3, with D perhaps matching TRBD2 (6 bases). This CDR3 has 15 residues. Germline loops: CDR1 SEHNR, CDR2 FQNEAQ (reference sequence). V was cut by 4 bases and J by 0 bases, with 11 bases left in between. CDR3 residues: CASSWGDPSTDTQYF. CDR3 DNA: TGTGCCAGCAGCTGGGGGGACCCCAGCACAGATACGCAGTATTTT.

This clone was recorded a few times. The chain combines TRBV4-2 with TRBJ2-7; 10 nucleotides match TRBD2. Germline V gene lookup returns CDR1 LGHNA and CDR2 YNFKEQ. Trimming removed 2 bases from V and 3 bases from J; junction bases left unmatched: 7. This CDR3 comprises 16 residues. The CDR3 sequence is CASSQPPGTSDYEQYF. The CDR3 DNA reads as TGTGCCAGCAGCCAACCCCCCGGGACTAGCGACTACGAGCAGTACTTC.

This chain joins TRBV2 and TRBJ2-7, with 7 bases identical to TRBD2. Germline lookup yields CDR1 SNHLY and CDR2 FYNNEI. The CDR3 extends over 13 amino acids. Trimming cost V 6 bases and J 3 bases; bases outside gene matches: 5. CDR3 sequence: CASRGGPLYEQYV. The CDR3 bases are TGTGCCAGCAGGGGAGGGCCACTCTACGAGCAGTACGTC.

This clone has only a few counts. V and J are TRBV29-1 and TRBJ1-5; D is unclear. CDR3 size: 11 residues. Germline values: CDR1 SQVTM, CDR2 ANQGSEA. Trimming stripped 8 bases from V and 2 bases from J, with 7 bases between. CDR3 DNA sequence: TGCAGCATGGGAGGCAATCAGCCCCAGCATTTT. It codes for CSMGGNQPQHF.

The J gene is TRBJ1-5, the V gene TRBV6-1; D might be TRBD1 (6 bases). V lost 9 bases to trimming and J lost 6 bases, with 9 bases between them. The CDR3 is 11 amino acids. Germline CDR1 MNHNS, CDR2 SASEGT. The CDR3: CARQGTQPQHF. Written as DNA, the CDR3 is TGTGCCAGACAGGGCACTCAGCCCCAGCATTTT.

V usage is TRBV7-7 and J usage is TRBJ2-5, with 7 bases fitting TRBD2. This CDR3 comprises 15 residues. CDR1 is SSHAT, CDR2 FNYEAQ, per germline (reference sequence). V was clipped by 3 bases and J by 2 bases; unmatched bases: 6. For the CDR3, the DNA is TGTGCCAGCAGCTTCGGCGGGAGTCGGCAAGAGACCCAGTACTTC. It codes for CASSFGGSRQETQYF.

The chain has TRBV10-3 and TRBJ1-5; maybe TRBD1 (5 bases). Germline values: CDR1 ENHRY, CDR2 SYGVKD. Trimming took off 2 bases at V and 5 bases at J, with 7 bases between the two ends. The length of the CDR3 is 13 residues. The CDR3 sequence: CAISEGGDQPQHF. CDR3 in DNA: TGTGCCATCAGTGAGGGAGGGGATCAGCCCCAGCATTTT.

Only a few counts were recorded for this clone. The chain employs TRBV28 and TRBJ2-7; TRBD2 might be the D (5 bases). CDR3 length equals 14 residues. The V end lost 7 bases, the J end lost 6 bases, and 19 bases lay between the germline ends. Per the germline V gene, CDR1 is MDHEN and CDR2 is SYDVKM. CDR3 sequence (DNA): TGTGCCAGCAACCCCCCGGGAAAAAGTTCCGAGCAGTACTTC. Translated, it gives CASNPPGKSSEQYF.

J is TRBJ2-5 and V is TRBV11-2; maybe TRBD2 (5 bases). The CDR3 contains 14 residues. With 5 bases removed from V and 1 base from J, the gap between germline ends came to 11 bases. Germline CDR1 and CDR2: SGHAT and FQNNGV. The CDR3 sequence: CASSDRGFQETQYF. CDR3 nucleotides: TGTGCCAGCAGCGACCGCGGGTTCCAAGAGACCCAGTACTTC.

Worth noting for this clone: Germline is not matched at one junction end, which may reflect a read error. This sample includes further DNA sequences coding for the same CDR3. The chain uses TRBV28 and TRBJ2-2; weak D call: TRBD2 (6 bases). The CDR3 extends over 16 amino acids. The germline V gene has CDR1 MDHEN and CDR2 SYDVKM. This CDR3 is CASSLPGDLHTGELFF. DNA of the CDR3: TGTGCCAGCAGTCTGCCGGGGGATCTACACACCGGGGAGCTGTTCTTT.

The chain combines TRBV4-2 with TRBJ2-7; D possibly corresponds to TRBD1 (5 bases). The V gene lost 0 bases and the J gene lost 8 bases, with 17 bases spanning the gap. Germline loops: CDR1 LGHNA, CDR2 YNFKEQ. The CDR3 loop spans 15 amino acids. CDR3 protein: CASSQEGPWGRKQYF. CDR3 coding DNA: TGTGCCAGCAGCCAAGAGGGCCCATGGGGCAGAAAGCAGTACTTC.

The table lists this clone with a few counts. This rearrangement joins TRBV30 to TRBJ2-1, with D possibly being TRBD1 (6 bases). Germline V CDR1 and CDR2: GTSNPN, SVGIG (reference sequence). V was cut by 2 bases and J by 7 bases, with 12 bases left in between. The length of the CDR3 is 13 residues. The CDR3 bases are TGTGCCTGGAGTAAGGACAGACCTAATGAGCAGTTCTTC. This encodes CAWSKDRPNEQFF.

This clone showed up many times. The chain uses TRBV23-1 and TRBJ2-7; tentatively, D is TRBD2 (6 bases). TRBV23-1 is treated as an ORF (open reading frame) with a function not yet certain. V lost 0 bases and J lost 5, with 17 bases in between. The CDR3 loop spans 16 amino acids. This chain's CDR3 is CASSQSEVAGNNEQYF. CDR3 sequence (DNA): TGCGCCAGCAGTCAATCGGAAGTGGCGGGGAACAACGAGCAGTACTTC.

The chain is built from TRBV9 and TRBJ2-7, with D possibly matching TRBD1 (5 bases). V was cut by 0 bases and J by 2 bases, with 18 bases left in between. The germline V gene encodes CDR1 SGDLS and CDR2 YYNGEE. This CDR3 is 17 amino acids long. The chain's CDR3 is CASSVDAAAIGAYEQYV. CDR3 coding DNA: TGTGCCAGCAGCGTAGATGCAGCCGCCATAGGGGCCTACGAGCAGTACGTC.

This clone was seen more than once but under ten times. V and J are TRBV4-3 and TRBJ2-1; TRBD2 aligns across 8 bases. V lost 0 bases, J lost 5 bases, and 9 bases stayed unmatched. Per germline, CDR1 LGHNA and CDR2 YSLEER. The CDR3 sequence is 17 residues long. The CDR3 loop is CASSQESGGRKNNEQFF. DNA of the CDR3: TGCGCCAGCAGCCAAGAGAGTGGCGGGAGGAAGAACAATGAGCAGTTCTTC.

This clone was seen a few times. The gene calls are TRBV7-2 and TRBJ2-7; D not certain. The CDR3 loop spans 16 amino acids. V was clipped by 2 bases and J by 0 bases, with 14 bases between them. CDR1 SGHTA and CDR2 FQGNSA come from the germline V gene. The CDR3 bases are TGTGCCAGCAGCTTATCCGGCTACCTAGACTCCTACGAGCAGTACGTC. It encodes CASSLSGYLDSYEQYV.

Only a few counts were recorded for this clone. V usage is TRBV9 and J usage is TRBJ2-1; D is possibly TRBD2 (5 bases). The length of the CDR3 is 14 residues. Trimming cost V 0 bases and J 7 bases, with 11 bases left between them. The germline gives CDR1 SGDLS, CDR2 YYNGEE. The DNA of the CDR3 is TGTGCCAGCAGCGTAGTTTCTTCGGGGAATGAGCAGTTCTTC. Its protein product is CASSVVSSGNEQFF.